The entry that follows covers one T cell receptor (beta chain) sequence. As yet, its antigen is unknown. Trimming took 4 bases from V and 8 from J, leaving 6 bases between them. This CDR3 region has 11 residues. The germline V gene encodes CDR1 LNHDA and CDR2 SQIVND (reference sequence). Amplification used 60 Vbeta primers and 13 Jbeta primers. The repertoire was sequenced with immunoSEQ multiplex PCR; TCRdb's copy has only in-frame clones and lacks some. The top ten hold 8% to 10% of the sample, which has around 120,000 clones, more than 60% seen once. The sample is drawn from a study of cytomegalovirus exposure and HLA in healthy donors. Broader study findings: In a later analysis, TCR beta V- and J-gene trimming was associated with a missense DCLRE1C variant. It was approximately 150 TCR beta chains that were listed as cytomegalovirus-associated.

The TCR was taken from a man aged 35 to 55 in good health and CMV-seropositive. The sequenced sample consisted of PBMCs. The chain uses TRBV19 and TRBJ2-1; no reliable D call. CDR3 sequence: CASSSFDEQFF. As DNA, the CDR3 is TGTGCCAGTAGTAGTTTCGATGAGCAGTTCTTC.